These T cell receptor beta chains were read from a single sample in a study of long-term antiretroviral therapy in people with HIV. TCRdb's copy holds only in-frame clones and misses some; the assay was immunoSEQ multiplex PCR. Of some 30,000 clones listed, 94% were seen once; the top ten hold 2.5% to 3.5%. Material: unsorted PBMCs, obtained approximately 7.1 years after starting antiretroviral therapy. These receptors were obtained from a man aged 45-65 years with HIV. Both conserved end residues are part of each CDR3. Fields, in order: clone size, J gene, V gene, D gene, CDR3 protein, CDR3 DNA. A D gene is named only where the DNA matches it firmly. A row's size may be missing; if present it is once, few, many or a size class.

once | TRBJ2-7 | TRBV5-1 | - | CASSWRTDSYEQYF | TGCGCCAGCAGCTGGCGGACAGACTCCTACGAGCAGTACTTC
- | TRBJ2-3 | TRBV27 | TRBD2 | CASSLGLAGGLTDTQYF | TGTGCCAGCAGTTTAGGACTAGCGGGGGGGCTTACAGATACGCAGTATTTT
- | TRBJ1-1 | TRBV20-1 | - | CSEAKIGEAFF | TGCAGTGAAGCGAAGATAGGTGAAGCTTTCTTT
few | TRBJ1-1 | TRBV7-6 | - | CASSLFTGNGAEAFF | TGTGCCAGCAGCTTATTCACCGGGAACGGGGCTGAAGCTTTCTTT
- | TRBJ2-5 | TRBV19 | - | CASSSPNQETQYF | TGTGCCAGTAGTAGCCCCAACCAAGAGACCCAGTACTTC
- | TRBJ2-1 | TRBV6-1 | - | CASSEAVFRGEQFF | TGTGCCAGCAGTGAAGCGGTGTTTCGGGGTGAGCAGTTCTTC
- | TRBJ2-2 | TRBV5-6 | TRBD1 | CASSWATGRLKTGELFF | TGTGCCAGCAGCTGGGCGACAGGGAGACTGAAGACCGGGGAGCTGTTTTTT
- | TRBJ1-1 | TRBV9 | - | CASSANTGLNTEAFF | TGTGCCAGCAGCGCGAACACAGGTTTGAACACTGAAGCTTTCTTT
- | TRBJ2-1 | TRBV6-1 | TRBD2 | CASSRDYSYNEQFF | TGTGCCAGCAGTCGGGACTACTCCTACAATGAGCAGTTCTTC
- | TRBJ2-7 | TRBV5-6 | TRBD2 | CASSSNPGLAGLEQYF | TGTGCCAGCAGTTCTAATCCGGGACTAGCGGGGCTCGAGCAGTACTTC
- | TRBJ2-2 | TRBV10-2 | - | CASTGLTNTGELFF | TGCGCCAGCACGGGACTTACGAACACCGGGGAGCTGTTTTTT
- | TRBJ2-2 | TRBV27 | TRBD2 | CASSFYLAGGRTGELFF | TGTGCCAGCAGTTTTTATCTAGCGGGGGGTAGGACCGGGGAGCTGTTTTTT
- | TRBJ2-1 | TRBV28 | - | CASSLFGLPYNEQFF | TGTGCCAGCAGTTTATTTGGACTCCCGTACAATGAGCAGTTCTTC
- | TRBJ1-6 | TRBV5-1 | TRBD1 | CASSPGTGGNSPLHF | TGCGCCAGCAGCCCAGGGACAGGGGGGAATTCACCCCTCCACTTT
once | TRBJ2-2 | TRBV28 | TRBD1 | CASSEAGTGSTGELFF | TGTGCCAGCAGCGAGGCCGGGACAGGATCAACCGGGGAGCTGTTTTTT
- | TRBJ2-7 | TRBV28 | TRBD2 | CASSSLLTSGAHEQYF | TGTGCCAGCAGTTCCTTGCTGACTAGCGGGGCCCACGAGCAGTACTTC
- | TRBJ2-7 | TRBV11-2 | - | CASSLDQGHSYEQYF | TGTGCCAGCAGCTTGGATCAGGGTCACTCCTACGAGCAGTACTTC
- | TRBJ2-3 | TRBV7-9 | TRBD2 | CASSPSGGTDTQYF | TGTGCCAGCAGCCCTAGCGGGGGCACAGATACGCAGTATTTT
- | TRBJ1-5 | TRBV7-7 | TRBD1 | CASSLRARQGRLNNNQPQHF | TGTGCCAGCAGCTTAAGGGCCCGACAGGGTAGGTTGAATAACAATCAGCCCCAGCATTTT
- | TRBJ2-6 | TRBV29-1 | - | CSVRGDRSSGANVLTF | TGCAGCGTCCGGGGAGACAGGTCCTCTGGGGCCAACGTCCTGACTTTC
- | TRBJ2-7 | TRBV19 | - | CASNPRGRGEYEQYF | TGTGCCAGTAACCCTCGGGGAAGGGGCGAGTACGAGCAGTACTTC